One and the same sample provided the 17 T cell receptor beta chains below, sequenced in a study of shared clonotypes between healthy human individuals. Some clones are missing from TCRdb's copy, which holds only in-frame ones; the method was immunoSEQ multiplex PCR. The sample has millions of clones, over 85% seen once. Material for sequencing was naive CD4+ T cells sorted from blood. Subset defined: CD45RA+ positively selected. These receptors all stem from a man between 18 and 29 years old in good health.

The rearrangement uses TRBV5-4 and TRBJ2-7, with D perhaps being TRBD1 or TRBD2 (5 bases each). The ends were cut back, 0 bases at V and 3 bases at J, with 16 bases in the middle. The germline V gene encodes CDR1 SGHNT and CDR2 YYREEE (reference sequence). There are 16 residues in the CDR3. DNA of the CDR3: TGTGCCAGCAGCTTGGAGGTCGGAAGAGGGGACTACGAGCAGTACTTC. It yields the protein CASSLEVGRGDYEQYF.

This chain links TRBV5-4 with TRBJ2-1, with TRBD2 matching over 13 bases. V lost 4 bases to trimming and J lost 10 bases; unmatched junction nucleotides: 5. The CDR3 extends over 14 amino acids. The V gene's germline CDR1 is SGHNT and CDR2 YYREEE (reference sequence). The CDR3 sequence is CASSQTSGGSEQFF. The CDR3, as DNA: TGTGCCAGCAGCCAGACTAGCGGGGGGTCGGAGCAGTTCTTC.

The V call is TRBV7-9, the J call TRBJ1-4, with TRBD1 matching 7 bases. Germline V gives CDR1 SEHNR, CDR2 FQNEAQ (reference sequence). V shed 5 bases and J 10 bases; nucleotides not matched to a gene: 16. This CDR3 region has 16 residues. This chain's CDR3 is CASSLTTGQQQLKLFF. The CDR3 coding sequence is TGTGCCAGCAGCCTCACCACGGGACAGCAGCAACTAAAACTGTTTTTT.

This clone showed up just once. The same CDR3 arises from other DNA sequences in this sample as well. The gene calls are TRBV4-1 and TRBJ2-7, with no clear D. The V gene's germline CDR1 is MGHRA and CDR2 YSYEKL. The CDR3 sequence is 14 residues long. V was clipped by 2 bases and J by 2 bases, with 10 bases between them. The DNA for the CDR3 is TGCGCCAGCAGCCAACCGACTTCTACCTACGAGCAGTACTTC. Translated, it gives CASSQPTSTYEQYF.

The V call is TRBV7-6, the J call TRBJ2-3, with 9 bases lining up with TRBD2. J lost 5 bases, V lost 2 bases, and 20 bases had no gene match. The germline CDR1 and CDR2 sequences are SGHVS and FNYEAQ. CDR3 size: 20 residues. Here the CDR3 reads CASSLFLPGWIAGVVDTQYF. CDR3 bases: TGTGCCAGCAGCTTATTTCTGCCAGGGTGGATAGCGGGAGTTGTAGATACGCAGTATTTT.

The CDR3 coding sequence is TGCGCCAGCAGCCGGGGACAGGGGCCAGATACGCAGTATTTT. Translated: CASSRGQGPDTQYF. The gene calls are TRBV10-2 and TRBJ2-3, with 10 bases lining up with TRBD1. CDR1 WSHSY and CDR2 SAAADI come from the germline V gene. The CDR3 is 14 amino acids. Trimming took 6 bases from V and 4 from J; bases not matched to a gene: 4.

J is TRBJ2-6 and V is TRBV10-3; possibly TRBD2 for D (6 bases). From germline, CDR1 is ENHRY and CDR2 SYGVKD. The V gene lost 6 bases and the J gene lost 1 base, with 7 bases spanning the gap. This CDR3 comprises 14 residues. CDR3 region: CAIREGSGANVLTF. CDR3 nucleotide sequence: TGTGCCATCAGGGAGGGATCTGGGGCCAACGTCCTGACTTTC.

The chain joins TRBV30 to TRBJ2-5; no firm D call. There are 12 residues in the CDR3. The V end was cut by 2 bases, the J end by 4 bases, with 8 bases between. Germline V gene lookup returns CDR1 GTSNPN and CDR2 SVGIG (reference sequence). The CDR3 DNA follows: TGTGCCTGGAGTCTGGGCGCAGAGACCCAGTACTTC. Translated, it gives CAWSLGAETQYF.

J is TRBJ1-2 and V is TRBV12-5; D perhaps matches TRBD1 (5 bases). Germline CDR1 LGHNT, CDR2 FRNRAP. This CDR3 is built from 12 residues. V was clipped by 1 base and J by 5 bases, with 5 bases between them. In DNA, the CDR3 is TGTGCTAGTGGTTTGGAGGGGTATGGCTACACCTTC. Residues: CASGLEGYGYTF.

V gene TRBV5-1 combines with J gene TRBJ2-3; weak D call: TRBD2 (5 bases). V was pared by 4 bases and J by 3 bases, with 12 bases between. The CDR3 is 14 residues long. Per germline, CDR1 SGHRS and CDR2 YFSETQ. Here the CDR3 DNA reads TGCGCCAGCAGCCCGGGGATGGTGACAGATACGCAGTATTTT. It is translated as CASSPGMVTDTQYF. The full variable domain, with the rest looked up from reference TRBV5-1 and TRBJ2-3, is KAGVTQTPRYLIKTRGQQVTLSCSPISGHRSVSWYQQTPGQGLQFLFEYFSETQRNKGNFPGRFSGRQFSNSRSEMNVSTLELGDSALYLCASSPGMVTDTQYFGPGTRLTVL.

This sequence joins TRBV7-9 and TRBJ2-5; no definite D call. Germline lookup yields CDR1 SEHNR and CDR2 FQNEAQ (reference sequence). CDR3 length: 13 amino acids. The germline V and J ends were trimmed by 2 bases and 0 bases, with 4 bases remaining between them. The CDR3 sequence: CASSLNNQETQYF. CDR3 coding DNA: TGTGCCAGCAGCTTAAACAACCAAGAGACCCAGTACTTC.

Regarding this clone: In the same sample, other DNA sequences code for this CDR3. The chain uses TRBV7-2 and TRBJ2-7, with no clear D. V gave up 1 base and J gave up 2 bases, with 9 bases separating them. Germline assignment: CDR1 SGHTA and CDR2 FQGNSA. The CDR3 consists of 14 residues. CDR3 loop: CASSLGRATYEQYF. The CDR3 nucleotides read TGTGCCAGCAGCTTAGGTCGCGCGACCTACGAGCAGTACTTC. Drawing the rest from reference TRBV7-2 and TRBJ2-7, the complete variable domain is GAGVSQSPSNKVTEKGKDVELRCDPISGHTALYWYRQSLGQGLEFLIYFQGNSAPDKSGLPSDRFSAERTGGSVSTLTIQRTQQEDSAVYLCASSLGRATYEQYFGPGTRLTVT.

A note on this clone: Other DNA sequences in this sample translate to the same CDR3. The chain links TRBV18 to TRBJ2-7; D might be TRBD1 (5 bases). Per germline, CDR1 KGHSH and CDR2 LQKENI. Deletions cut 3 bases from V and 2 bases from J, with 11 bases between. This CDR3 region has 14 residues. Here the CDR3 DNA reads TGTGCCAGCTCACCTGGCCAGGGTACCTACGAGCAGTACTTC. The encoded protein is CASSPGQGTYEQYF. The complete variable domain, with remaining parts taken from reference TRBV18 and TRBJ2-7, reads NAGVMQNPRHLVRRRGQEARLRCSPMKGHSHVYWYRQLPEEGLKFMVYLQKENIIDESGMPKERFSAEFPKEGPSILRIQQVVRGDSAAYFCASSPGQGTYEQYFGPGTRLTVT.

This clone was detected only once. The chain is built from TRBV4-2 and TRBJ2-1; 11 nucleotides align to TRBD2. Per germline, CDR1 LGHNA and CDR2 YNFKEQ. The V segment lost 8 bases and the J segment 0 bases; nucleotides outside the gene matches: 0. This CDR3 contains 14 residues. The CDR3 spells CASGTSGSYNEQFF. The CDR3 DNA follows: TGTGCCAGCGGGACTAGCGGCTCCTACAATGAGCAGTTCTTC.

The chain joins TRBV6-1 to TRBJ2-1; the match to TRBD1 covers 8 bases. Germline V gene data show CDR1 as MNHNS and CDR2 as SASEGT. This CDR3 contains 14 residues. Germline trimming cut 6 bases from V and 7 bases from J; bases unmatched to any gene: 8. CDR3 in DNA: TGTGCCAGCAGGACGGACAGGGAGGTTAATGAGCAGTTCTTC. This sequence encodes CASRTDREVNEQFF.

About this clone itself: The identical CDR3 is also encoded by other nucleotide sequences in the sample. The chain couples TRBV6-5 to TRBJ1-1; no clear D gene. The germline CDR1 and CDR2 sequences are MNHEY and SVGAGI. The CDR3 covers 14 residues. With 3 bases removed from V and 0 bases from J, the gap between germline ends came to 8 bases. CDR3 loop: CASSYAVMNTEAFF. CDR3 in DNA: TGTGCCAGCAGTTATGCAGTTATGAACACTGAAGCTTTCTTT.

On this clone itself: Distinct nucleotide sequences in the sample also encode this CDR3. The V gene is TRBV7-8, the J gene TRBJ1-1; the match to TRBD1 covers 7 bases. Trimming at V came to 5 bases and at J to 1 base, leaving 4 bases not matched to a gene. The length of the CDR3 is 14 residues. CDR1 and CDR2 (germline): SGHVS, FQNEAQ. The CDR3 is CASSVGTANTEAFF. Here the CDR3 DNA reads TGTGCCAGCAGCGTAGGGACAGCGAACACTGAAGCTTTCTTT.